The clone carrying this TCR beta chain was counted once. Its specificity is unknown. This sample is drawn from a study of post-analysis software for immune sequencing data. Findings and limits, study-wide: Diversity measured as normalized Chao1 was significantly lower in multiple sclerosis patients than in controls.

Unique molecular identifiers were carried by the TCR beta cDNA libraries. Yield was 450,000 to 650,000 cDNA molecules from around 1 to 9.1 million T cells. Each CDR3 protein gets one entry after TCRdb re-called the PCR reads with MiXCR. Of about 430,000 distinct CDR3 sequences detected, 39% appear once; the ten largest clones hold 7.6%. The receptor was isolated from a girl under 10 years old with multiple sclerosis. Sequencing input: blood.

CDR3 amino acids: CALNETNTEAFF. The DNA for the CDR3 is TGTGCCCTCAACGAGACGAACACTGAAGCTTTCTTT. The V and J genes are TRBV7-9 and TRBJ1-1; D is ambiguous. V was cut by 11 bases and J by 1 base, with 11 bases left in between. Germline V gene data show CDR1 as SEHNR and CDR2 as FQNEAQ (reference sequence). This CDR3 spans 12 amino acids.